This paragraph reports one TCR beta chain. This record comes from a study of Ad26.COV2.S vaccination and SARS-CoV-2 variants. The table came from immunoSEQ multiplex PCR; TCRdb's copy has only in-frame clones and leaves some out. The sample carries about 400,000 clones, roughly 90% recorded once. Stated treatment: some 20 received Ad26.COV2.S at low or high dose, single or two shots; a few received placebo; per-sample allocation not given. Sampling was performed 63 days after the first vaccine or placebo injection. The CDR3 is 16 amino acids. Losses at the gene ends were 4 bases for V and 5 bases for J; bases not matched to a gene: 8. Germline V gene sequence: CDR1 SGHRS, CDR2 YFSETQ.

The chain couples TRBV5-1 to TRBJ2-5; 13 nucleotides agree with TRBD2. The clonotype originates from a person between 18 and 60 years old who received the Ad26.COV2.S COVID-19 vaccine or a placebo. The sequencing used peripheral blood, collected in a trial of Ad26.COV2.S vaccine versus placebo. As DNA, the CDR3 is TGCGCCAGCAGCGCCGCCGGGACTAGCGGGGTGGAGACCCAGTACTTC. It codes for CASSAAGTSGVETQYF.